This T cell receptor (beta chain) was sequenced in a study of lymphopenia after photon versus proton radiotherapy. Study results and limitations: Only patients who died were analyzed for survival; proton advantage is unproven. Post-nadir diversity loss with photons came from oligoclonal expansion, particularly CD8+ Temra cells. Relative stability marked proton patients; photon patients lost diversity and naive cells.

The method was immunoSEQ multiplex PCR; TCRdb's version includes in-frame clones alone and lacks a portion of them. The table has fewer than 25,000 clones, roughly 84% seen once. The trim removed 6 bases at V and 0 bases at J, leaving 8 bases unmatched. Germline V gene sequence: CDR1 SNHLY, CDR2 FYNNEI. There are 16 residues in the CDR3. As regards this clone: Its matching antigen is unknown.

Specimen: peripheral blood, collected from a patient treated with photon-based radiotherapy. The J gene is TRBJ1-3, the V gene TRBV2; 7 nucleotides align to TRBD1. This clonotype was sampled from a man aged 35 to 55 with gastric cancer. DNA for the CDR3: TGTGCCAGCAGGGGGACAGAGGCCGGCTCTGGAAACACCATATATTTT. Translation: CASRGTEAGSGNTIYF. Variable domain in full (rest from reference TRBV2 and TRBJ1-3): EPEVTQTPSHQVTQMGQEVILRCVPISNHLYFYWYRQILGQKVEFLVSFYNNEISEKSEIFDDQFSVERPDGSNFTLKIRSTKLEDSAMYFCASRGTEAGSGNTIYFGEGSWLTVV.